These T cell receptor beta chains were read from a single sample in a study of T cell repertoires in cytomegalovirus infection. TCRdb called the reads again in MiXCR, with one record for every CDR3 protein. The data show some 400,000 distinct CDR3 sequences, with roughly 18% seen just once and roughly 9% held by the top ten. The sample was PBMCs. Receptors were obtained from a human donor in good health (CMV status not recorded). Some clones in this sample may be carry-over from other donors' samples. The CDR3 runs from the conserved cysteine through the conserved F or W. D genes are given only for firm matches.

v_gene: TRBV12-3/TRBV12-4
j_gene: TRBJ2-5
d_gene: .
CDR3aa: CASRFYGYQETQYF

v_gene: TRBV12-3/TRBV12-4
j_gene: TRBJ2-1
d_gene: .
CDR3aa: CASTPRPRTDEQFF

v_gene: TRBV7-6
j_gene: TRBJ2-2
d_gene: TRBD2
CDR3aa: CASSLEREGTGELFF

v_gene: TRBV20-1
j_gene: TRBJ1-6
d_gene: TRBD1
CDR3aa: CSARVYGQGDSPLHF

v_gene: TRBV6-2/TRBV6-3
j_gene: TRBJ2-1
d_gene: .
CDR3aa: CASSYSSRTGSKFF

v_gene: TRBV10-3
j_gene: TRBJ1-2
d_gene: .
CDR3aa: CAIRTRTFGYGYTF

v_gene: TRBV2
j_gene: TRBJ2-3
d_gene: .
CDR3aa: CASSEMRGEDTQYF

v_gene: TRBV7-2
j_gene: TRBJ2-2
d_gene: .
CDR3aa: CASSQGASTGELFF

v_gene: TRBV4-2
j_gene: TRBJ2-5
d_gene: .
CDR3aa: CASSQKEGQETQYF

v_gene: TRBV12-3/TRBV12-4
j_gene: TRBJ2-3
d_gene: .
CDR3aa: CASGVGISNTQYF

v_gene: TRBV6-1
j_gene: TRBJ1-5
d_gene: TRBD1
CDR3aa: CASRTGNNQPQHF

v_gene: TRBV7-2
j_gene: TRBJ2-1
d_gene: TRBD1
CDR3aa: CASSLGQGYYNEQFF

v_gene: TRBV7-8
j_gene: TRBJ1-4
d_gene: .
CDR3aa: CATRGATNEKLFF

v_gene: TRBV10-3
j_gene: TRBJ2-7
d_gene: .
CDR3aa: CAISESGASYEQYF

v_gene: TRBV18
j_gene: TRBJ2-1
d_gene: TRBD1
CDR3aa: CASASGTGSYNEQFF

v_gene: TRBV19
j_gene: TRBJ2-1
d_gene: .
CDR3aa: CASTPSGGNSYNEQFF

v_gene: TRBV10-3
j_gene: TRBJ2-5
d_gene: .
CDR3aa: CAISRLGGETQYF

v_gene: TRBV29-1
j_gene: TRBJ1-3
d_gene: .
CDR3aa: CSVSGRLSGNTIYF

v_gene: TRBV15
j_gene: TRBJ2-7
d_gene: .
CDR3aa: CATSHRDSNEQYF

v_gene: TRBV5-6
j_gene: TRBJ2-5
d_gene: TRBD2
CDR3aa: CASSFKVGEGRRETQYF

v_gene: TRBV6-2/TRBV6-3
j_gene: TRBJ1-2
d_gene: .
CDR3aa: CANSPRTPSGYTF

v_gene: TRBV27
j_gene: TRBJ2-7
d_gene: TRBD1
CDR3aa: CASSSGQEQYF

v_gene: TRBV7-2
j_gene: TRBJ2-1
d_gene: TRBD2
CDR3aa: CASSRLASYNEQFF

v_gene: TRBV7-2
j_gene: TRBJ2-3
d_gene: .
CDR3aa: CASSLGWVSSADTQYF

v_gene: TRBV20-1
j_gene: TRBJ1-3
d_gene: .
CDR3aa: CSARDLQGESSGNTIYF

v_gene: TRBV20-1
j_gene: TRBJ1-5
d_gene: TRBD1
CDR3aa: CSARDRVGSYSNQPQHF

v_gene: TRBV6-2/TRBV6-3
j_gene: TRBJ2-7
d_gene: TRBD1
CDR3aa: CASSPTGDHEQYF

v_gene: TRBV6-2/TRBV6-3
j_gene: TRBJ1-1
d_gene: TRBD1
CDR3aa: CASKRQGLNTEAFF

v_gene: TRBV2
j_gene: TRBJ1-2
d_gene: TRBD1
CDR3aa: CASSGQGETNYGYTF

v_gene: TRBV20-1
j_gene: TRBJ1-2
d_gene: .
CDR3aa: CSARDRPTSSYGYTF

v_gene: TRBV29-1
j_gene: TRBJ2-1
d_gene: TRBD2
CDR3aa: CSVEVWTRRFF

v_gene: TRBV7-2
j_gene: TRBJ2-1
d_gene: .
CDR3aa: CASSLFRGEQFF

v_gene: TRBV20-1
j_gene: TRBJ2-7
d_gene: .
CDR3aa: CSASISGTYEQYF

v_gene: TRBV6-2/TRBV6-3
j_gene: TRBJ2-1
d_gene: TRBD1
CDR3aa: CASRHASGTGPGSHEQFF

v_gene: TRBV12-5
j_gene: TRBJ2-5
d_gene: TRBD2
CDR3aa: CASGLTGPTSGRWREETQYF

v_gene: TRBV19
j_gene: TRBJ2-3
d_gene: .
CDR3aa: CASSIGLVPKTDTQYF

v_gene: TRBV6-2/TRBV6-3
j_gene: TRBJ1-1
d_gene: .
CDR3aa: CASSYSRLTEAFF

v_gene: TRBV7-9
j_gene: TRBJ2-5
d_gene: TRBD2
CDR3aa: CASSSRLAGGGETQYF

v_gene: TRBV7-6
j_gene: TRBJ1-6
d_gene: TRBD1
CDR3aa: CASGARDRKGSPLHF

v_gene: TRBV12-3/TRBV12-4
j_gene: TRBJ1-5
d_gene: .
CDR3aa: CASTMIPFNQPQHF

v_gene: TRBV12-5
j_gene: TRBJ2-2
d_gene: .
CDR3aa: CASAFSTPRSTGELFF

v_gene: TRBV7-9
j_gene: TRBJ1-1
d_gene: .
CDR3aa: CASSPPGNTEAFF

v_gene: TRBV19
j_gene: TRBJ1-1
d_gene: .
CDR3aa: CASSIVGGEAFF

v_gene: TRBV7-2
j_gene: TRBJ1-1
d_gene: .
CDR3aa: CASSLARRKGQEAFF

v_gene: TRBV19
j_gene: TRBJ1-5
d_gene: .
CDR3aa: CASSIVTARSNQPQHF

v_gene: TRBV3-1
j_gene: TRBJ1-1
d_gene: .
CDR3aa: CASSPMGGRNTEAFF

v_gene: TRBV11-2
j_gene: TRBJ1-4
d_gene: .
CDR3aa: CASTWTATNEKLFF

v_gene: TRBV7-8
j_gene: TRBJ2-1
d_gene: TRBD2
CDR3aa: CASSRSGLAGEEQFF

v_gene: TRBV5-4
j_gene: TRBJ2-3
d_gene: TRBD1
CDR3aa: CASSLAWDRGTDTQYF

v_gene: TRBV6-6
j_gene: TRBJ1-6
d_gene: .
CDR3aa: CASSYAWTRDSPLPF

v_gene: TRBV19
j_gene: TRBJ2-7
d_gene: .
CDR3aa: CASSISTRQYF

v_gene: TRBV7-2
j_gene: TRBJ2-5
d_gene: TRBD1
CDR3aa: CASSWGQGETQYF

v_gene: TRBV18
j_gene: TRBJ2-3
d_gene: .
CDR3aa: CASSFTRGDTQYF

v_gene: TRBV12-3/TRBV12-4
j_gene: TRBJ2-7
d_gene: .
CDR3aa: CASSRRDGSYEQYF

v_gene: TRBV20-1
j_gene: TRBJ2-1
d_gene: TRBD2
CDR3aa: CSAPGLAGGYNEQFF

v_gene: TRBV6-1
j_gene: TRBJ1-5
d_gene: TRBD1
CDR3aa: CDFFVQGVFRNQPQHF

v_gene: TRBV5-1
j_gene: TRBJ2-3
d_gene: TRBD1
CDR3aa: CASSSDRGSDTQYF

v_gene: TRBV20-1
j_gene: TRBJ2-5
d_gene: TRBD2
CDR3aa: CSAHGLDQETQYF

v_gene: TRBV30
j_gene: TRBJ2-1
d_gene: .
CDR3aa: CAWGGRTDNEQFF

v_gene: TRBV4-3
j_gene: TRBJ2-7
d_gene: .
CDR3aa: CASSLARQGLYEQYF